A single sample is the source of the 10 T cell receptor beta chains below, sequenced in a study of early T cells in non-severe SARS-CoV-2 infection. One entry per CDR3 protein, called by TCRdb with MiXCR from the 5' RACE reads. This sample has tens of thousands of distinct CDR3 sequences, with about a tenth found just once. The sequenced material came from whole blood. The receptors shown here come from an adult who was a healthcare worker with PCR-confirmed SARS-CoV-2 infection or an uninfected control (not recorded which).

This clonotype was counted at least ten times. The CDR3 DNA is TGCGCCAGCAGCTTGGCTCCAGGGGGCGCAGACACCGGGGAGCTGTTTTTT. Translation gives CASSLAPGGADTGELFF. This sequence joins TRBV5-1 and TRBJ2-2; 8 bases map to TRBD1. The CDR3 has 17 amino acids. Germline-derived CDR1 and CDR2 are SGHRS and YFSETQ. Losses at the gene ends were 0 bases for V and 3 bases for J; bases not matched to a gene: 7.

A few counts support this clonotype. This sequence joins TRBV6-2 or TRBV6-3 and TRBJ2-6; D gene ambiguous. CDR3 length: 16 amino acids. The germline V and J ends were trimmed by 2 bases and 0 bases, with 8 bases remaining between them. Germline assignment: CDR1 MNHEY and CDR2 SVGEGT. CDR3: CASSYRGVSGANVLTF. In DNA form, the CDR3 reads TGTGCCAGCAGTTACAGAGGCGTCTCTGGGGCCAACGTCCTGACTTTC.

V gene TRBV18 combines with J gene TRBJ1-6; maybe TRBD1 (6 bases). The CDR3 runs to 15 residues. V lost 4 bases and J lost 7, with 14 bases in between. The germline CDR1 and CDR2 sequences are KGHSH and LQKENI. As DNA, the CDR3 is TGTGCCAGCTCACGGGACCTTACAGGGAATTCACCCCTCCACTTT. Encoded protein: CASSRDLTGNSPLHF.

The table lists this clonotype with a few counts. The chain recombines TRBV6-1 with TRBJ2-1, with D possibly TRBD1 on 6 matching bases. Trimming took 6 bases from V and 5 from J, leaving 20 bases between them. Germline V CDR1 and CDR2: MNHNS, SASEGT. The CDR3 sequence is 16 residues long. The CDR3: CASREPGHRNHNEQFF. In nucleotides, the CDR3 is TGTGCCAGCAGGGAGCCGGGACACCGTAACCACAATGAGCAGTTCTTC.

This clonotype was seen a handful of times. This chain joins TRBV29-1 and TRBJ1-1; the D gene is possibly TRBD1 (6 bases). With 4 bases removed from V and 4 bases from J, the gap between germline ends came to 10 bases. The CDR3 sequence is 12 residues long. Germline CDR1 reads SQVTM; CDR2 reads ANQGSEA. In DNA form, the CDR3 reads TGCAGCGTTGCACGAGGGGGCACTGAAGCTTTCTTT. Encoded protein: CSVARGGTEAFF.

This clonotype has a count of ten or more. The rearrangement joins TRBV12-3 or TRBV12-4 to TRBJ2-7; D gene uncertain. This CDR3 spans 15 amino acids. The V and J ends lost 5 bases and 7 bases respectively, with 21 bases between them. The CDR3 DNA reads TGTGCCAGCAGTCCAGGCCACAGTTCCCTGAAGGAGCAGTACTTC. This sequence encodes CASSPGHSSLKEQYF.

This clonotype showed up many times. The CDR3 sequence is CASKSGESYEQYF. CDR3 in DNA: TGTGCCAGCAAATCTGGGGAGTCCTACGAGCAGTACTTC. The chain joins TRBV2 to TRBJ2-7; possibly TRBD2 for D (5 bases). The ends were cut back, 7 bases at V and 1 base at J, with 11 bases in the middle. CDR1 is SNHLY and CDR2 is FYNNEI in the germline V gene. The CDR3 sequence is 13 residues long.

This clonotype has at least ten counts. This chain connects TRBV11-3 to TRBJ2-2; D uncertain. This CDR3 has 11 residues. Trimming cost V 5 bases and J 6 bases, with 4 bases left between them. The germline V gene encodes CDR1 SGHNT and CDR2 YENEEA. CDR3 in amino acids: CASSMAGELFF. The CDR3 DNA reads as TGTGCCAGCAGCATGGCCGGGGAGCTGTTTTTT.

This clonotype was detected only a few times. This rearrangement joins TRBV3-1 to TRBJ2-6, with D hard to call. The CDR3 loop spans 13 amino acids. V lost 6 bases and J lost 1, with 4 bases in between. Germline CDR1 LGHDT, CDR2 YNNKEL (reference sequence). The CDR3 coding sequence is TGTGCCAGCAGTACATCTGGGGCCAACGTCCTGACTTTC. Translation gives CASSTSGANVLTF. The full variable domain, completed using reference TRBV3-1 and TRBJ2-6, is DTAVSQTPKYLVTQMGNDKSIKCEQNLGHDTMYWYKQDSKKFLKIMFSYNNKELIINETVPNRFSPKSPDKAHLNLHINSLELGDSAVYFCASSTSGANVLTFGAGSRLTVL.

This clonotype was detected a few times. The V and J genes are TRBV7-2 and TRBJ1-6; a possible D gene is TRBD1 (6 bases). This CDR3 comprises 15 residues. Germline V lookup: CDR1 SGHTA, CDR2 FQGNSA. Trimming took 5 bases from V and 7 from J, leaving 15 bases between them. The DNA for the CDR3 is TGTGCCAGCAGCCTCCGGGGGGCGCACAATTCACCCCTCCACTTT. Translating gives CASSLRGAHNSPLHF. The whole variable domain, filled in from reference TRBV7-2 and TRBJ1-6, reads GAGVSQSPSNKVTEKGKDVELRCDPISGHTALYWYRQSLGQGLEFLIYFQGNSAPDKSGLPSDRFSAERTGGSVSTLTIQRTQQEDSAVYLCASSLRGAHNSPLHFGNGTRLTVT.